The T cell receptor (beta chain) described here comes from a study of T cell responses to AZD1222 COVID-19 vaccine. Measured with immunoSEQ multiplex PCR; TCRdb has only the in-frame clones, and not every one. The table lists fewer than 150,000 clones, roughly nine tenths of them singletons. Comment on this clone: No antigen is known for it.

CDR1 and CDR2 from the germline V gene are SNHLY and FYNNEI. This CDR3 spans 14 amino acids. Trimming removed 5 bases at V and 7 bases at J, with 15 bases between. Study observations and caveats: Seropositive at baseline were only a handful of AZD1222 recipients. Donors skewed white British and female; clonal diversity was possibly underestimated. Nearly half of unique spike-specific TCRs reportedly avoided B.1.351 and B.1.1.7 mutated regions.

Sample: peripheral blood, taken 28 days after the second AZD1222 dose. The sequence was obtained from an adult who received the AZD1222 COVID-19 vaccine. The genes are TRBV2 and TRBJ1-5; a possible D gene is TRBD1 (6 bases). For the CDR3, the DNA is TGTGCCAGCAGTCAACAGGGCGCAGGGCAGCCCCAGCATTTT. Its translation is CASSQQGAGQPQHF.